This passage covers 22 T cell receptor beta chains from one sample sequenced in a study of regulatory and conventional T cells in breast cancer. Each CDR3 protein is one row after TCRdb ran MiXCR on the PCR reads. This sample carries 9,900 or so distinct CDR3 sequences, about 35% of them seen once, and the ten largest clones take under 7.5%. The sequenced material came from conventional T cells from blood. The receptor set was obtained from a male donor in good health.

V and J are TRBV28 and TRBJ1-2, with 7 bases aligning to TRBD1. The junction had 4 bases not matched to a gene; V was cut back by 6 bases and J by 3 bases. Per germline, CDR1 MDHEN and CDR2 SYDVKM. The CDR3 runs to 13 residues. The CDR3 region has the DNA TGTGCCAGCAGCCCAACAGGGGACTATGGCTACACCTTC. Residues: CASSPTGDYGYTF.

On this clonotype: Being one base from a much bigger clone, this may be a read error. The chain uses TRBV7-2 and TRBJ2-5, with TRBD2 matching over 8 bases. CDR3 length: 15 amino acids. Losses at the gene ends were 7 bases for V and 5 bases for J; bases not matched to a gene: 12. Looked up from germline, CDR1 is SGHTA and CDR2 is FQGNSA. CDR3 protein: CASNPSGWAGETQYF. As DNA, the CDR3 is TGTGCCAGCAATCCTAGCGGGTGGGCCGGGGAGACCCAGTACTTC.

The chain is built from TRBV5-5 and TRBJ2-1, with 9 bases that match TRBD1. The germline V gene encodes CDR1 SGHKS and CDR2 YYEKEE (reference sequence). V lost 4 bases, J lost 10 bases, and 15 bases stayed unmatched. This CDR3 is built from 16 residues. CDR3 sequence (DNA): TGTGCCAGCAGCCCTAGGGGGACAGGGAATGTGGAGGAGCAGTTCTTC. Amino acids: CASSPRGTGNVEEQFF.

About this clonotype itself: The conserved phenylalanine or tryptophan normally closing the CDR3 is absent here, so this likely arose from a read error. The V and J genes are TRBV10-3 and TRBJ2-3; D is perhaps TRBD1 or TRBD2 (5 bases each). Germline V CDR1 and CDR2: ENHRY, SYGVKD. V lost 10 bases and J 1 base, leaving 15 bases between the germline ends. This CDR3 spans 14 amino acids. The CDR3 bases are TGTGCCACCAACCGGGACGGGGGCACAGATACGCAGTATCTT. It translates to CATNRDGGTDTQYL.

Comment on this clonotype: Likely a read error: the CDR3 ends without its conserved phenylalanine or tryptophan. The chain recombines TRBV4-2 with TRBJ2-5; D gene unclear. Germline CDR1 LGHNA, CDR2 YNFKEQ. This CDR3 is built from 16 residues. The CDR3 DNA is TGTGCCAGCAGCCAAGTCCAGGACCACAGTAAAGAGATCCAGTACTCC. It translates to CASSQVQDHSKEIQYS.

This clonotype came up a few times. The CDR3 sequence is CASSRFSGGAGGEQFF. CDR3 DNA: TGTGCCAGCAGCCGATTTAGTGGGGGGGCCGGAGGGGAGCAGTTCTTC. The chain employs TRBV12-3 or TRBV12-4 and TRBJ2-1; D perhaps matches TRBD2 (7 bases). Trimming took off 6 bases at V and 10 bases at J, with 25 bases between the two ends. The CDR3 has 16 residues.

J is TRBJ2-7 and V is TRBV21-1; the table's D call of TRBD2 was not tested on the DNA. TRBV21-1 is given as a pseudogene. The CDR3 runs to 12 residues. The CDR3, as DNA: TGTGCTCTCGAAGGCGGGCAGCTTAAGCAGTACTTC. Its protein product is CALEGGQLKQYF.

V usage is TRBV19 and J usage is TRBJ2-2; 9 nucleotides align to TRBD1. V was clipped by 3 bases and J by 5 bases; unmatched bases: 16. CDR1 is LNHDA, CDR2 SQIVND, per germline (reference sequence). There are 19 residues in the CDR3. The chain's CDR3 is CASSITGTGPSLGTGELFF. As DNA, the CDR3 is TGTGCCAGTAGTATCACCGGGACAGGGCCGAGTTTAGGGACCGGGGAGCTGTTTTTT.

This chain links TRBV2 with TRBJ1-6, with D possibly TRBD1 on 5 matching bases. The CDR3 sequence is 14 residues long. The V end lost 2 bases, the J end lost 6 bases, and 8 bases lay between the germline ends. Germline V CDR1 and CDR2: SNHLY, FYNNEI. As DNA, the CDR3 is TGTGCCAGCAGTGAACAAGGGGCTAATTCACCCCTCCACTTT. It translates to CASSEQGANSPLHF.

This clonotype has just a few counts. The chain has TRBV6-1 and TRBJ1-6; perhaps TRBD1 as D (5 bases). CDR1 MNHNS and CDR2 SASEGT come from the germline V gene. The CDR3 sequence is 19 residues long. Trimming removed 2 bases from V and 0 bases from J, with 17 bases in between. The CDR3 DNA reads TGTGCCAGCAGTGAATGGTCAGGGATACCCAGCTCCTATAATTCACCCCTCCACTTT. Translation gives CASSEWSGIPSSYNSPLHF.

This clonotype was found a few times. The chain carries TRBV6-1 and TRBJ1-5; unclear D gene. The germline V gene has CDR1 MNHNS and CDR2 SASEGT. V was shortened by 1 base and J by 6 bases, with 1 base between the two germline ends. This CDR3 comprises 11 residues. This chain's CDR3 is CASSEGQPQHF. CDR3 in DNA: TGTGCCAGCAGTGAAGGTCAGCCCCAGCATTTT.

The rearrangement uses TRBV7-4 and TRBJ2-5, with D possibly matching TRBD1 (5 bases). In germline, CDR1 is SGHVT, CDR2 SQSDAQ. This CDR3 is 14 amino acids long. The CDR3 nucleotides are TGTGCTCAAATTGGGGCAGCTCTCGAAGAGACCCAGTACTTC. It translates to CAQIGAALEETQYF.

This clonotype was seen more than once but under ten times. This chain links TRBV29-1 with TRBJ1-5; no reliable D call. V lost 8 bases and J lost 0, with 17 bases in between. Germline CDR1 is SQVTM and CDR2 is ANQGSEA. The CDR3 runs 15 residues. DNA for the CDR3: TGCAGCCCCCCCCCAACGGGGTATAGCAATCAGCCCCAGCATTTT. Protein: CSPPPTGYSNQPQHF.

Worth noting for this clonotype: The junction departs from germline at one end; a sequencing error may be responsible. The chain links TRBV5-6 to TRBJ1-1; D unclear. The germline gives CDR1 SGHDT, CDR2 YYEEEE. The CDR3 contains 13 residues. CDR3 sequence (DNA): TGCGCCAGCAGCCCGGGTTGGAACACTGAAGCTTTCTTT. This translates into CASSPGWNTEAFF.

The chain is built from TRBV12-5 and TRBJ2-1; D is possibly TRBD2 (6 bases). CDR1 LGHNT and CDR2 FRNRAP come from the germline V gene. The CDR3 totals 13 residues. Trimming stripped 1 base from V and 9 bases from J, with 10 bases between. CDR3 nucleotide sequence: TGTGCTAGTGGTTTGGGACTAGTAGGTGAGCAGTTCTTC. Translated: CASGLGLVGEQFF.

This CDR3 reads CASTRTGLGTEAFF. CDR3 in DNA: TGTGCCAGCACCCGGACAGGGTTGGGCACTGAAGCTTTCTTT. V and J are TRBV6-5 and TRBJ1-1; 8 bases align to TRBD1. Germline V lookup: CDR1 MNHEY, CDR2 SVGAGI. The trim removed 7 bases at V and 4 bases at J, leaving 8 bases unmatched. This CDR3 is 14 amino acids long.

By sample share, this clonotype is medium-sized (0.01 to 0.1%). The chain joins TRBV3-1 to TRBJ1-2; 7 bases line up with TRBD1. CDR1 and CDR2 (germline): LGHDT, YNNKEL (reference sequence). The CDR3 contains 13 residues. Trimming cost V 0 bases and J 8 bases; bases outside gene matches: 3. CDR3 residues: CASSQENRGGYTF. The CDR3 DNA sequence: TGTGCCAGCAGCCAAGAGAACAGGGGAGGCTACACCTTC.

This clonotype is deemed medium-sized. The rearrangement joins TRBV7-9 to TRBJ1-1; TRBD1 matches 9 bases. V shed 6 bases and J 3 bases; nucleotides not matched to a gene: 8. This CDR3 is 15 amino acids long. Germline CDR1 and CDR2: SEHNR and FQNEAQ (reference sequence). The CDR3: CASRPDRGYDTEAFF. The CDR3 region has the DNA TGTGCCAGCAGACCCGACAGGGGGTATGACACTGAAGCTTTCTTT.

This clonotype was counted only a few times. V usage is TRBV7-9 and J usage is TRBJ1-2, with unresolved D. This CDR3 is built from 12 residues. Germline CDR1 reads SEHNR; CDR2 reads FQNEAQ (reference sequence). With 5 bases removed from V and 8 bases from J, the gap between germline ends came to 12 bases. DNA of the CDR3: TGTGCCAGCAGCCCCGGAGCGGAAGGCTACACCTTC. Protein sequence: CASSPGAEGYTF.

The table lists this clonotype with a few counts. CDR3 sequence reads: CSVDARDRGRETQYF. In DNA form, the CDR3 reads TGCAGCGTTGACGCAAGGGACAGGGGGCGCGAGACCCAGTACTTC. The chain combines TRBV29-1 with TRBJ2-5; 12 bases align to TRBD1. This CDR3 is built from 15 residues. Per the germline V gene, CDR1 is SQVTM and CDR2 is ANQGSEA. V trimming: 3 bases; J trimming: 5 bases; junction bases outside the gene matches: 7.

The rearrangement uses TRBV19 and TRBJ1-5; the D is unclear. Trimming cost V 6 bases and J 7 bases, with 13 bases left between them. The CDR3 spans 13 residues. From germline, CDR1 is LNHDA and CDR2 SQIVND (reference sequence). CDR3 region: CASSLVGGQPQHF. The CDR3 bases are TGTGCCAGTAGCCTAGTGGGTGGACAGCCCCAGCATTTT.

The chain carries TRBV10-3 and TRBJ2-3, with a tentative D call TRBD2 (5 bases). CDR1 ENHRY and CDR2 SYGVKD come from the germline V gene. There are 15 residues in the CDR3. V was cut by 6 bases and J by 0 bases, with 13 bases left in between. CDR3 region: CAIRRAASSTDTQYF. The CDR3 DNA sequence: TGTGCCATCAGGAGGGCAGCTTCTAGCACAGATACGCAGTATTTT.